This TCR beta chain was identified during a study of identical twins. The CDR3 is 15 amino acids. J was trimmed by 5 bases and V by 7 bases; bases with no gene match: 8. A universal primer binding site was introduced by template switching. The final cDNA contained unique molecular identifiers. TCRdb fed the 5' RACE reads into MiXCR, producing one record per CDR3 protein. The sample yields 450,000 or so distinct CDR3 sequences, around an eighth seen once. This sample was also put to use in a study of yellow fever vaccine responses in identical twins.

The source material was CD4+ T cells sorted from blood. The chain recombines TRBV12-3 or TRBV12-4 with TRBJ2-5, with TRBD2 matching 12 bases. This clonotype originated in a woman aged 18-29 years in good health. CDR3: CASNLAGGPRETQYF. Written as DNA, the CDR3 is TGTGCCAGCAACCTAGCGGGGGGGCCCCGGGAGACCCAGTACTTC.